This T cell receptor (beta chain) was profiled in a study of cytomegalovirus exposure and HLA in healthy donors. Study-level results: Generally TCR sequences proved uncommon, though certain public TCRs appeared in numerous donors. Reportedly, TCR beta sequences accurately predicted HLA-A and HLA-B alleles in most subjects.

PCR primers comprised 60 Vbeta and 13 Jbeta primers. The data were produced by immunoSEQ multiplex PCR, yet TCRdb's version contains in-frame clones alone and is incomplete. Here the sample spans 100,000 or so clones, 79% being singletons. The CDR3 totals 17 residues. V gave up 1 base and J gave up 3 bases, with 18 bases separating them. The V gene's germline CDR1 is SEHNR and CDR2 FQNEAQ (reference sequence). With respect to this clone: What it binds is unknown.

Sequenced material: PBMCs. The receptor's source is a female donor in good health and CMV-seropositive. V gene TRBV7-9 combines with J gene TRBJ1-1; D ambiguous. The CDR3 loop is CASSLVVGLPVDTEAFF. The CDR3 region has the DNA TGTGCCAGCAGCTTAGTTGTGGGCCTACCCGTGGACACTGAAGCTTTCTTT.